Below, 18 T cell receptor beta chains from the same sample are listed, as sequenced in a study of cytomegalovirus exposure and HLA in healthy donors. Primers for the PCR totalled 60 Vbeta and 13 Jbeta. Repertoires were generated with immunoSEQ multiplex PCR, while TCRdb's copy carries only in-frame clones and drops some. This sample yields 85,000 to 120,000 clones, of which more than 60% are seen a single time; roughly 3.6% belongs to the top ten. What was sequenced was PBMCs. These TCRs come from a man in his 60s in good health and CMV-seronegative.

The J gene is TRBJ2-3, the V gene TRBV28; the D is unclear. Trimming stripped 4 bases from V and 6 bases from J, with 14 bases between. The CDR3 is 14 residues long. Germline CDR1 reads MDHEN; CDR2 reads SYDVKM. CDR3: CASSSDPSRDTQYF. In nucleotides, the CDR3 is TGTGCCAGCAGTTCCGACCCCTCTAGGGATACGCAGTATTTT.

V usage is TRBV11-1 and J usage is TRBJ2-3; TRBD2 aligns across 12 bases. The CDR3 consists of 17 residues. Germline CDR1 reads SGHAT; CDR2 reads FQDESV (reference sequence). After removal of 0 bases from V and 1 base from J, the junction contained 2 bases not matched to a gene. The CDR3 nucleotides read TGTGCCAGCAGCTTAGCCCGGACTAGCGGGGGCACAGATACGCAGTATTTT. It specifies CASSLARTSGGTDTQYF.

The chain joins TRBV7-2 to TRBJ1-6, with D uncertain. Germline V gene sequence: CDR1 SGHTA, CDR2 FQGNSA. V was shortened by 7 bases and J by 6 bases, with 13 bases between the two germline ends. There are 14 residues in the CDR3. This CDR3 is CASKEVVGNSPLHF. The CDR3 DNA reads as TGTGCCAGCAAAGAGGTGGTGGGTAATTCACCCCTCCACTTT.

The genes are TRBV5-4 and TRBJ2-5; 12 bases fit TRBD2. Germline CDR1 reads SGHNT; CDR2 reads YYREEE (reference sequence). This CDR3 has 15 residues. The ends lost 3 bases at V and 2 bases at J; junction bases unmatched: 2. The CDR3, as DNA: TGTGCCAGCAGCTGGGGGACTAGCGGGCAAGAGACCCAGTACTTC. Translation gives CASSWGTSGQETQYF.

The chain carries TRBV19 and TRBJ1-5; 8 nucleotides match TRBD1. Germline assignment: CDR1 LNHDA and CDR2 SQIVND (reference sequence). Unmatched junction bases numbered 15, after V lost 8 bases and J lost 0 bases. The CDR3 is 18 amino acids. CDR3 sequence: CASYAGTGSPYSNQPQHF. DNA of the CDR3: TGTGCCAGTTACGCCGGGACAGGAAGCCCCTATAGCAATCAGCCCCAGCATTTT.

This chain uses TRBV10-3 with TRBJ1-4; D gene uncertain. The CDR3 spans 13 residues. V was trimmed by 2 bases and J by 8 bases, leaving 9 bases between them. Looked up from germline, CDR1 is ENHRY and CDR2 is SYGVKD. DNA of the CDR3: TGTGCCATCAGTGAGACAGATTTCGAAAAACTGTTTTTT. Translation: CAISETDFEKLFF.

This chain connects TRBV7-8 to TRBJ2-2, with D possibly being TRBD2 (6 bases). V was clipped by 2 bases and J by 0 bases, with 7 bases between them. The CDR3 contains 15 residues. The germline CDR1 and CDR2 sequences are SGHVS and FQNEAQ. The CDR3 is CASSLSGANTGELFF. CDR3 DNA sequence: TGTGCCAGCAGCTTATCGGGGGCGAACACCGGGGAGCTGTTTTTT. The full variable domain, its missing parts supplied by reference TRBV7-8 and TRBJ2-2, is GAGVSQSPRYKVAKRGQDVALRCDPISGHVSLFWYQQALGQGPEFLTYFQNEAQLDKSGLPSDRFFAERPEGSVSTLKIQRTQQEDSAVYLCASSLSGANTGELFFGEGSRLTVL.

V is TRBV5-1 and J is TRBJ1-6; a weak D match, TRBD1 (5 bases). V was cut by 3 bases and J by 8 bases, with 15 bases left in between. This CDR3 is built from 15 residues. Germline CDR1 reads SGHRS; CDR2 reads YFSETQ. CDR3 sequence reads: CASSSGTGGDSPLHF. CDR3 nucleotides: TGCGCCAGCAGCTCCGGGACGGGAGGGGATTCACCCCTCCACTTT.

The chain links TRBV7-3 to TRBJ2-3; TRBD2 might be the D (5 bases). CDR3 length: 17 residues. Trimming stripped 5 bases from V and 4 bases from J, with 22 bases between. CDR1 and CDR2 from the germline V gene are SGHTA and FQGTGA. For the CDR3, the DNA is TGTGCCAGCAGCCCGACAAAGACCGGGCCGAGGGCAGATACGCAGTATTTT. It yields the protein CASSPTKTGPRADTQYF.

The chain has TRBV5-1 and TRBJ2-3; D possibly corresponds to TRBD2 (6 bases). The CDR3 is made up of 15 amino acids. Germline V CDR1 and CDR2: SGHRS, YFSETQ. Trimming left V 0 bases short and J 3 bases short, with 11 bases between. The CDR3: CASSLVGGKTDTQYF. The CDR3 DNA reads TGCGCCAGCAGCTTGGTTGGGGGGAAAACAGATACGCAGTATTTT.

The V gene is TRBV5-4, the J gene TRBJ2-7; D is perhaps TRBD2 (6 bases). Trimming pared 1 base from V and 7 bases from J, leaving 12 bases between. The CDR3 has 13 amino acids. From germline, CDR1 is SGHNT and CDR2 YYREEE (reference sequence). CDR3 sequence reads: CASSLSAGREQYV. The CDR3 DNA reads TGTGCCAGCAGCTTGTCGGCAGGGAGGGAGCAGTACGTC.

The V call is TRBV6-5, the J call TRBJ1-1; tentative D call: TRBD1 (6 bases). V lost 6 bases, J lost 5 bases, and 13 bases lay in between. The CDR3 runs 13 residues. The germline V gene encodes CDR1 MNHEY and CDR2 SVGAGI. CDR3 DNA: TGTGCCAGCAGAATTACAGGGCGGACTGAAGCTTTCTTT. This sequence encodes CASRITGRTEAFF.

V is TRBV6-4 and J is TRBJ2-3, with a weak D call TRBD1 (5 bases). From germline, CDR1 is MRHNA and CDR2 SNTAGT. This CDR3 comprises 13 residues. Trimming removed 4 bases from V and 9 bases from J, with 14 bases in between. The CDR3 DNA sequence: TGTGCCAGCAGTGTAACCTCAGGGTTCACGCAGTATTTT. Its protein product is CASSVTSGFTQYF.

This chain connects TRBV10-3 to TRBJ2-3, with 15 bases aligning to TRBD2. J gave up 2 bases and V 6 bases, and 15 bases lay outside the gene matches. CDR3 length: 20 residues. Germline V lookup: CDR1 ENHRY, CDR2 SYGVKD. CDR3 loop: CAIRPGLAGGLREITDTQYF. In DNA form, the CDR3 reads TGTGCCATCAGACCGGGACTAGCGGGGGGACTTCGGGAGATCACAGATACGCAGTATTTT.

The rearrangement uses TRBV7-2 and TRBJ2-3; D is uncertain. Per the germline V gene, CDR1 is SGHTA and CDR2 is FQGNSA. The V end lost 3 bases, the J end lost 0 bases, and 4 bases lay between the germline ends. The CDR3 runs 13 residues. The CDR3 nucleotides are TGTGCCAGCAGCTTGGCTAGCACAGATACGCAGTATTTT. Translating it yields CASSLASTDTQYF.

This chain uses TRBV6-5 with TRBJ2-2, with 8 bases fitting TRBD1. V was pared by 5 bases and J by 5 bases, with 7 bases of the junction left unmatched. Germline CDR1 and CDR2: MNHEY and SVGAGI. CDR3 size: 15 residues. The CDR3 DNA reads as TGTGCCAGCAGTGCGCAAACAGGGGGAACCGGGGAGCTGTTTTTT. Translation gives CASSAQTGGTGELFF.

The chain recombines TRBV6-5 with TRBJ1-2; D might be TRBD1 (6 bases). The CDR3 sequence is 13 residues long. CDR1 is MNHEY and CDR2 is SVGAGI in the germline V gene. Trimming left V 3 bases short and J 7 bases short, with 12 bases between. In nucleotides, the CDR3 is TGTGCCAGCAGTTATAACAGGGAAAGTGGCTACACCTTC. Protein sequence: CASSYNRESGYTF.

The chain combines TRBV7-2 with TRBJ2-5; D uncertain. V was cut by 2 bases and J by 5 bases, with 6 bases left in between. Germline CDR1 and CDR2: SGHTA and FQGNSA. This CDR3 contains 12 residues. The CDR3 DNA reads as TGTGCCAGCAGCTTACAATTGGAGACCCAGTACTTC. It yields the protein CASSLQLETQYF.